One T cell receptor (beta chain) is described in this entry. Its antigen is currently unknown. Using its own MiXCR run on the RT-PCR reads, TCRdb lists one record per CDR3 protein. Found here are hundreds of thousands of distinct CDR3 sequences, 9.5% to 13% of them singletons; the top ten hold around 12%. The data stem from a study of response to subunit inactivated influenza vaccine. Per the germline V gene, CDR1 is LGHDT and CDR2 is YNNKEL (reference sequence). The V end lost 0 bases, the J end lost 3 bases, and 9 bases lay between the germline ends. There are 14 residues in the CDR3. Study outcomes and limitations: The authors put forward the suggestion that each seasonal influenza vaccination may bring in only a limited number of new T cells.

The sequences come from PBMCs from blood, collected roughly 47 days after vaccination. The chain uses TRBV3-1 and TRBJ2-7, with a tentative D call TRBD1 (5 bases). The source is a man aged 50-59 years who received an inactivated influenza vaccine. The CDR3, as DNA: TGTGCCAGCAGCCAAGATTGGCAGGGCTACGAGCAGTACTTC. Its protein is CASSQDWQGYEQYF.